Given below is one TCR beta chain in context. The source of the sample is a study of T cell changes during pregnancy in multiple sclerosis. The repertoire was sequenced with immunoSEQ multiplex PCR; TCRdb's copy has only in-frame clones and lacks some. This table has about 32,000 clones, 89% appearing once. Here the sequenced sample was CD8+ T cells from peripheral blood mononuclear cells, taken in the third trimester of pregnancy. This clonotype was obtained from a female donor with multiple sclerosis, enrolled in a pregnancy study.

CDR3 loop: CASSPGGSPYEQYF. The DNA for the CDR3 is TGTGCCAGCAGTCCCGGGGGGAGCCCCTACGAGCAGTACTTC. The chain uses TRBV28 and TRBJ2-7; 7 nucleotides align to TRBD2. The germline V gene has CDR1 MDHEN and CDR2 SYDVKM. The J segment lost 2 bases and the V segment lost 5 bases, leaving 6 bases of the junction unmatched. This CDR3 is 14 amino acids long.